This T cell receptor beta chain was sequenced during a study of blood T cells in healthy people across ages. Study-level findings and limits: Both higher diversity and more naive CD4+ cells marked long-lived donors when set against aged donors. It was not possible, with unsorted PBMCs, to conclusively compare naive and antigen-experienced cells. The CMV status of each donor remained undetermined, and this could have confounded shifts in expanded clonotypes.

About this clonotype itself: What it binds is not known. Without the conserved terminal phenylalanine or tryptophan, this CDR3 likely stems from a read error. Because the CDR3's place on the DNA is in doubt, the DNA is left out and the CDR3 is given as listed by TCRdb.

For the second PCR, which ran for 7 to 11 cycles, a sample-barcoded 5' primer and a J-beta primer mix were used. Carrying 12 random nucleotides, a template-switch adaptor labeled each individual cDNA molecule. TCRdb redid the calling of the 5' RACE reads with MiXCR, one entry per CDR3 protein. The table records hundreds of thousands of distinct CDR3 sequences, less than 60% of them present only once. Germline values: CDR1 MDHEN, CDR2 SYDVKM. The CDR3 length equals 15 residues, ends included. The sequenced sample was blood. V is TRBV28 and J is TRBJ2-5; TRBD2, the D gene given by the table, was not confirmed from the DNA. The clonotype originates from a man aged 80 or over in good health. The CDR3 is CASSLHEGGGYTFGS.